Sequencing of this TCR beta chain was carried out in a study of T cell changes during pregnancy in multiple sclerosis. V lost 0 bases and J lost 7; bases outside the gene matches: 10. Germline lookup yields CDR1 LGHNT and CDR2 FRNRAP. The CDR3 contains 16 residues. Method: immunoSEQ multiplex PCR; TCRdb's copy keeps in-frame clones and lacks some. The profile covers about 50,000 clones, with 90% to 95% appearing a single time and around 4.7% taken by the ten largest. The TCR comes from a female donor with multiple sclerosis, enrolled in a pregnancy study. This chain uses TRBV12-5 with TRBJ2-7, with 9 bases matching TRBD2. Here the sequenced sample was CD8+ T cells from peripheral blood mononuclear cells, taken in the first trimester of pregnancy. CDR3 in DNA: TGTGCTAGTGGTTTGGTACTGGGTAGCGGGGGCCCAGAGCAGTACTTC. As protein: CASGLVLGSGGPEQYF.